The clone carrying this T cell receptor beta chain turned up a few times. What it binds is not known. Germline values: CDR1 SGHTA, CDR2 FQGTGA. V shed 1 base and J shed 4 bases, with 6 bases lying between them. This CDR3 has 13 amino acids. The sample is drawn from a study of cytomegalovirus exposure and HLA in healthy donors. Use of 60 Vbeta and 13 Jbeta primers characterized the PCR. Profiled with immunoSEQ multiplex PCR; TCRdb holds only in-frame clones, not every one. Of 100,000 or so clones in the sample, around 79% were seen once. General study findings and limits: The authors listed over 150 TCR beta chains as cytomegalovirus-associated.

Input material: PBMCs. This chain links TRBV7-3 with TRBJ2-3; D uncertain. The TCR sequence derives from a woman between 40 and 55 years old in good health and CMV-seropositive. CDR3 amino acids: CASSLINSDTQYF. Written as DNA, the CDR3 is TGTGCCAGCAGCTTAATTAATTCAGATACGCAGTATTTT. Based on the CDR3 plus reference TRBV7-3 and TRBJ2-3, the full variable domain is GAGVSQTPSNKVTEKGKYVELRCDPISGHTALYWYRQSLGQGPEFLIYFQGTGAADDSGLPNDRFFAVRPEGSVSTLKIQRTERGDSAVYLCASSLINSDTQYFGPGTRLTVL.